This section outlines one T cell receptor (beta chain) sequence together with its context. Its target is unknown. PCR involved 60 Vbeta and 13 Jbeta primers. Profiling relied on immunoSEQ multiplex PCR, and the TCRdb table lists in-frame clones only, not all of them. The sample holds under 150,000 clones, 65% to 85% seen once. This sample is drawn from a study of cytomegalovirus exposure and HLA in healthy donors. The study, taken as a whole, reports: A later analysis linked a missense variant in DCLRE1C to the trimming of TCR beta V and J genes. A few CMV-associated chains proved CMV antigen-specific in vitro.

Germline V CDR1 and CDR2: LGHNA, YNFKEQ. Unmatched junction bases numbered 11, after V lost 7 bases and J lost 4 bases. The CDR3 is made up of 16 amino acids. Material for sequencing was PBMCs. The chain carries TRBV4-2 and TRBJ2-2, with 8 bases lining up with TRBD2. The origin of this receptor is a male donor in good health and CMV-seronegative. CDR3 coding DNA: TGTGCCAGCAAGGTTCCGGGAGGGCCTCTCACCGGGGAGCTGTTTTTT. It specifies CASKVPGGPLTGELFF.